What follows describes a single T cell receptor (beta chain). What it recognizes is unknown. The source of the sample is a study of cytomegalovirus exposure and HLA in healthy donors. Study-level points and caveats: In vitro work confirmed that a few CMV-associated chains recognize CMV antigens. TCR association rates varied by HLA locus in a later analysis, with DRB1 highest and HLA-C lowest. Later analysis identified about 18,000 TCR beta sequences associated with HLA alleles, using a false discovery rate threshold of 0.05. As a later analysis showed, several of the most significant clusters appeared to be linked to common viral pathogens.

CDR1 and CDR2 (germline): WSHSY, SAAADI. There are 14 residues in the CDR3. Trimming pared 3 bases from V and 0 bases from J, leaving 6 bases between. Both 60 Vbeta primers and 13 Jbeta primers went into the PCR. Using immunoSEQ multiplex PCR, the repertoire was profiled, and TCRdb retains in-frame clones only, with some absent. In all, the sample yields around 140,000 clones. The receptor comes from a male donor in good health and CMV-seronegative. The chain uses TRBV10-2 and TRBJ1-5; no firm D call. Sequenced: PBMCs. The CDR3 is CASSDSGSNQPQHF. DNA of the CDR3: TGCGCCAGCAGTGACAGTGGTAGCAATCAGCCCCAGCATTTT.